This is a list of T cell receptor beta chains from one sample in a study of blood T cell repertoires in COVID-19. Some clones are missing from TCRdb's copy, which holds only in-frame ones; the method was immunoSEQ multiplex PCR. The sample includes hundreds of thousands of clones, 86% seen only once; the top ten take about 4%. The material sequenced was PBMCs or T cells enriched from blood (not recorded which). All receptors come from a woman between 25 and 40 years old who had been exposed to COVID-19. The CDR3 runs from the conserved cysteine through the conserved F or W. D genes are given only for firm matches. Size tells how often a clone was seen (once, few, many) or the class of an expanded clone, and some rows leave it out.

TRBJ2-2 | TRBV7-8 | NA | NA | 16 | TGTGCCAGCAGCTCAAACACTCAAACAGGGACCGGGGAGCTGTTTTTT | CASSSNTQTGTGELFF
TRBJ1-1 | TRBV29-1 | NA | NA | 15 | TGCAGCGTTGAAGTTCCCCTAGGGGGAAACACTGAAGCTTTCTTT | CSVEVPLGGNTEAFF
TRBJ1-2 | TRBV7-9 | once | NA | 12 | TGTGCCAGCAGCTTACTGGGGAGCGGCTACACCTTC | CASSLLGSGYTF
TRBJ1-1 | TRBV11-2 | NA | NA | 14 | TGTGCCAGCAGCTTAGGGGGCCGGAACACTGAAGCTTTCTTT | CASSLGGRNTEAFF
TRBJ2-2 | TRBV7-9 | NA | TRBD1 | 17 | TGTGCCAGCAGCCGCCGGGACAGGGCCCTCCCGACCGGGGAGCTGTTTTTT | CASSRRDRALPTGELFF
TRBJ1-2 | TRBV6-1 | NA | NA | 16 | TGTGCCAGCAGTGAGCTTATGTTGCAAGGTCTAGGGGAATCCACCTTC | CASSELMLQGLGESTF
TRBJ1-5 | TRBV20-1 | few | TRBD1 | 19 | TGCAGTGCTAGTGGGACAGTCGGATATAGCTATGATAATGTTCAGCCCCAGCATTTT | CSASGTVGYSYDNVQPQHF
TRBJ1-2 | TRBV11-3 | NA | TRBD1 | 14 | TGTGCCAGCAGCTCTCCGACAGGGCTCTATGGCTACACCTTC | CASSSPTGLYGYTF
TRBJ2-7 | TRBV7-2 | NA | TRBD2 | 16 | TGTGCCAGCAGCTTAGCGCTACTAGCGGGGTTTGTCGAGCAGTACTTC | CASSLALLAGFVEQYF
TRBJ2-7 | TRBV19 | NA | NA | 14 | TGTGCCAGTAGTCCGTGGGGCACGGCCTACGAGCAGTACTTC | CASSPWGTAYEQYF
TRBJ1-6 | TRBV5-1 | NA | NA | 15 | TGCGCCAGCAGCCCCTCATATGGGAGATATTCACCCCTCCACTTT | CASSPSYGRYSPLHF
TRBJ2-7 | TRBV3-1/TRBV3-2 | NA | TRBD2 | 15 | TGTGCCAGCAGCCAAGATGCTAGCGGAGCCTACGAGCAGTACTTC | CASSQDASGAYEQYF
TRBJ2-3 | TRBV30 | NA | TRBD2 | 14 | TGTGCCTGGCGTACTAGCGGGGGGTCCTATACGCAGTATTTT | CAWRTSGGSYTQYF
TRBJ1-1 | TRBV2 | NA | NA | 14 | TGTGCCAGCAGTACCGGGTTGGCAAACACTGAAGCTTTCTTT | CASSTGLANTEAFF
TRBJ1-2 | TRBV7-9 | NA | NA | 15 | TGTGCCAGCAGCACGCGGGACCTCCGGGACTATGGCTACACCTTC | CASSTRDLRDYGYTF
TRBJ2-7 | TRBV2 | NA | TRBD1 | 14 | TGTGCCAGCAGTGTTTCAGGGGGCAAGTACGAGCAGTACTTC | CASSVSGGKYEQYF
TRBJ2-7 | TRBV3-1/TRBV3-2 | NA | NA | 14 | TGTGCCAGCAGCCCTCGGTTTAGCTCCTACGAGCAGTACTTC | CASSPRFSSYEQYF
TRBJ1-5 | TRBV2 | NA | NA | 14 | TGTGCCAGCAGTGTTCGTGTTAGCAATCAGCCCCAGCATTTT | CASSVRVSNQPQHF
TRBJ1-1 | TRBV6-5 | NA | NA | 14 | TGTGCCAGCAGTTGGAGGGGTGGTAGCACTGAAGCTTTCTTT | CASSWRGGSTEAFF
TRBJ2-7 | TRBV11-2 | NA | NA | 14 | TGTGCCAGCAGCTTAGGGGCGGGGTTCCACGAGCAGTACTTC | CASSLGAGFHEQYF
TRBJ1-2 | TRBV6-2/TRBV6-3 | few | TRBD1 | 12 | TGTGCCAGCAGTAAGACAGGGGGCGGCTACACCTTC | CASSKTGGGYTF